These T cell receptor beta chains were read from a single sample in a study of T cell changes during pregnancy in multiple sclerosis. This table comes from immunoSEQ multiplex PCR, and its TCRdb copy is limited to in-frame clones, with some not included. The sample records some 97,000 clones, about 94% being singletons. Specimen: peripheral blood, collected before pregnancy. The receptors were gathered from a female donor with multiple sclerosis, enrolled in a pregnancy study. Each CDR3 is given without its conserved first and last residue. The order of the fields is V gene, J gene, CDR3 protein.

>TRBV5-3|TRBJ1-5
ARSLAGQPQH
>TRBV6-1|TRBJ2-5
ASSATRYQETQY
>TRBV5-1|TRBJ1-4
ASSYYGLDRPNEKLF
>TRBV6-5|TRBJ2-7
ASRPGISYEQY
>TRBV29-1|TRBJ2-7
SVDGTGGGEQY
>TRBV5-6|TRBJ2-1
ASSLGGRARYNEQF
>TRBV19|TRBJ1-2
ASTYGHLDGYT
>TRBV19|TRBJ2-1
ASRTSGRNNEQF
>TRBV2|TRBJ2-5
ASSVRREETQY
>TRBV4-1|TRBJ1-2
ASSQRRRGTGLGQGYT
>TRBV5-8|TRBJ2-2
ASRKSGVVTGELF
>TRBV30|TRBJ2-7
AWSRGLSYEQY
>TRBV2|TRBJ1-2
ASSDRQAYGYT
>TRBV30|TRBJ2-7
AWGGDSRLREQY
>TRBV4-2|TRBJ2-1
ASSQIGASNEQF
>TRBV5-1|TRBJ2-7
ASSATPGGRLREQY
>TRBV7-9|TRBJ2-3
ASNRVPTFEADTQY
>TRBV4-1|TRBJ2-7
ASSQDLPTLEQY
>TRBV7-9|TRBJ2-1
ASSPSPFWGGRADERQF
>TRBV4-1|TRBJ2-3
ASSQAPTGLANTDTQY
>TRBV5-1|TRBJ1-3
ASSLDRARSGNTIY
>TRBV5-4|TRBJ1-1
ASSAPQGINTEAF
>TRBV2|TRBJ2-4
ASRSKWTDTIQY
>TRBV7-7|TRBJ2-6
ASSSRALGTASGANVLT
>TRBV4-1|TRBJ2-3
ASSQGVGDTDTQY